This record covers a single T cell receptor (beta chain). In its sample, this clone was seen once. There is no known antigen for this receptor. No much larger clonotype is one base removed from it; base qualities were not supplied. From its cysteine to its phenylalanine, the CDR3 spans 16 amino acids. The only DNA kept is the CDR3, 48 bases in frame from the first base. The germline V gene (reference sequence) yields SEHNR for CDR1 and FQNEAQ for CDR2. Trimming removed 4 bases from V and 8 bases from J; the gene matches leave 9 bases unexplained. These data are taken from a study of cytomegalovirus exposure and HLA in healthy donors (dated by TCRdb to the late 2010s). Broadly, across the study: The 666 repertoires of the first cohort and the roughly 120 validation repertoires were produced on the same platform, according to a later analysis. The study aimed to test whether signatures of past pathogen exposure could be identified by cataloging public T cell receptors. Besides the first cohort of 666 subjects, a separate validation cohort made up of 120 different subjects was used. To predict cytomegalovirus infection status, the study brought together high-throughput TCR immunosequencing, statistical association of individual TCRs with disease status, and machine learning. Results and caveats for the whole study, not just this receptor: Cytomegalovirus status was reported to be diagnosed by the classifier with high specificity and sensitivity in both the original and validation cohorts. A few of the identified cytomegalovirus-associated TCR beta chains were confirmed in vitro to be specific for cytomegalovirus antigens. The authors suggested that the approach could potentially be extended to other disease states and immunological phenotypes. In the study, 150 to 200 TCR beta chains were listed as associated with cytomegalovirus. Most TCR sequences were seen in very few donors, while some public TCRs were found in many individuals. Of the cluster scores, roughly 93% were above 0 in a later analysis, which found that TCRs clustered in the first cohort also tended to co-occur in the 120 validation repertoires. The validation cohort had no HLA typing available for a later analysis, so co-occurrence within that cohort was assessed over all 120 or so repertoires.

Libraries were made using the immunoSEQ multiplex PCR assay. Processing in the source paper ran as follows. A statistical classification framework was built to diagnose cytomegalovirus status from the catalog of TCR beta chain sequences. This immuneACCESS table, as held by TCRdb, lists in-frame sequences with V and J called but not all clones. Of the missing ones, under half trace to an unresolved V gene in checked studies; the others have no known cause. Clone size and the V and J calls come from that table; the DNA yielded D and trimming. Across this sample there are about 130,000 clones, with about nine tenths seen only once. In total, the top ten clones hold roughly 2% of the sample. Separate from the approximately 670-subject first cohort, the validation cohort of 90 to 150 subjects was the group to which the donors belonged.

Sequencing was carried out using PBMCs. Recombination connected TRBV7-9 to TRBJ2-1, with 12 junctional bases fitting TRBD1. This clonotype was obtained from a woman aged 18 to 35 in good health and CMV-seronegative. The CDR3 here reads CASSYGTGGPGDEQFF. The nucleotide sequence reads TGTGCCAGCAGCTATGGGACAGGGGGCCCTGGAGATGAGCAGTTCTTC.